Listed below are T cell receptor beta chains from one sample, sequenced in a study of T cells in Graves' hyperthyroidism and ophthalmopathy. Each CDR3 protein is one row after TCRdb ran MiXCR on the multiplex PCR reads. Among 600,000 or so distinct CDR3 sequences listed, approximately 14% were seen once. Sequenced sample: blood. These receptors all stem from a woman between 18 and 30 years old with Graves' ophthalmopathy. CDR3s include the opening cysteine and the closing phenylalanine or tryptophan. Fields, in order: J gene, V gene, CDR3 protein.

TRBJ1-2,TRBV2,CASTRIRAAGHGYTF
TRBJ1-1,TRBV7-9,CASSPDRGSGEAFF
TRBJ1-1,TRBV28,CASSRQGKAFF
TRBJ2-7,TRBV6-9,CASSSTVWQYF
TRBJ2-7,TRBV7-9,CASSSGLAGDEQYF
TRBJ2-2,TRBV18,CASSPPSGIELFF
TRBJ2-1,TRBV20-1,CSASGPGIDEQFF
TRBJ1-6,TRBV3-1,CASSLSWTGDYSPLHF
TRBJ2-7,TRBV19,CASSIVLAGSYEQYF
TRBJ1-4,TRBV11-2,CASSLVGPPDNEKLFF
TRBJ2-3,TRBV20-1,CSARPTSRDTDTQYF
TRBJ2-2,TRBV12-3/TRBV12-4,CASRLMNTGELFF
TRBJ1-2,TRBV18,CASSPEAAGYGYTF
TRBJ1-2,TRBV5-1,CASSINPPGQTLYGYTF
TRBJ2-5,TRBV6-1,CASRPRDRDMETQYF
TRBJ1-1,TRBV24-1,CATSDSGPNTEAFF
TRBJ1-1,TRBV7-8,CASSFSPGPMNTEAFF
TRBJ2-4,TRBV6-2/TRBV6-3,CASSFTLRGNIQYF
TRBJ2-7,TRBV2,CASRGVGYEQYF
TRBJ1-1,TRBV2,CASSVGGRDTEAFF
TRBJ2-1,TRBV12-3/TRBV12-4,CAILFSYNEQFF
TRBJ2-2,TRBV14,CASSQTGGTWTGELFF
TRBJ1-1,TRBV5-1,CASSLAGGQMNTEAFF
TRBJ2-7,TRBV28,CAPRGIYEQYF
TRBJ2-1,TRBV7-3,CASSLRQGSYNEQFF
TRBJ2-3,TRBV7-2,CARTSGTRDTQYF
TRBJ2-5,TRBV2,CASHRSPRVDQETQYF
TRBJ2-3,TRBV7-9,CASSLLAQSTDTQYF
TRBJ2-5,TRBV5-1,CASSVHPGGEETQYF
TRBJ1-5,TRBV6-6,CASSYGRGQPQHF
TRBJ2-1,TRBV27,CASSFLAGGLDEQFF
TRBJ2-2,TRBV7-2,CASSYRTSGSTGELFF
TRBJ2-1,TRBV6-1,CASSYREYNEQFF
TRBJ1-1,TRBV12-3/TRBV12-4,CASSPGGKTEAFF
TRBJ2-5,TRBV9,CASSVFTSRGETQYF
TRBJ1-1,TRBV7-2,CASSKDRAYMNTEAFF